These 7 T cell receptor beta chains share one sample of origin, sequenced in a study of memory CD4+ T cells and cytomegalovirus serostatus. Clones were read by immunoSEQ multiplex PCR, and TCRdb kept only the in-frame ones, dropping some. The sample has 55,000 to 75,000 clones, approximately 78% seen once. Single viable CD3+CD4+CD8-CD45RO+ cells were sorted as the memory CD4+ T cells. Input material: memory CD4+ T cells from blood. The receptors here all came from an adult in good health and CMV-seronegative.

This clone came up a few times. The chain couples TRBV7-2 to TRBJ1-1; D not resolved. Trimming shortened V by 5 bases and J by 1 base, and 11 bases separated the two germline ends. This CDR3 has 14 residues. The germline gives CDR1 SGHTA, CDR2 FQGNSA. The CDR3 reads CASSARWGNTEAFF. In nucleotides, the CDR3 is TGTGCCAGCAGCGCGAGGTGGGGGAACACTGAAGCTTTCTTT.

The chain recombines TRBV7-2 with TRBJ2-2; unclear D gene. Germline CDR1 and CDR2: SGHTA and FQGNSA. V was clipped by 5 bases and J by 5 bases, with 18 bases between them. This CDR3 comprises 16 residues. DNA of the CDR3: TGTGCCAGCAGCCTCCGGACCCCACCGAGAACCGGGGAGCTGTTTTTT. It codes for CASSLRTPPRTGELFF.

A few counts support this clone. The genes are TRBV5-1 and TRBJ2-7, with a tentative D call TRBD1 (5 bases). The V end was cut by 3 bases, the J end by 6 bases, with 13 bases between. Germline CDR1 SGHRS, CDR2 YFSETQ. This CDR3 region has 13 residues. The CDR3 here is CASSSQGKAEQYF. In nucleotides, the CDR3 is TGCGCCAGCAGCTCCCAGGGTAAAGCCGAGCAGTACTTC.

The rearrangement joins TRBV7-8 to TRBJ2-7; possible D gene TRBD2, 7 bases. Germline CDR1 reads SGHVS; CDR2 reads FQNEAQ. V shed 4 bases and J shed 0 bases, with 16 bases lying between them. This CDR3 contains 16 residues. Here the CDR3 DNA reads TGTGCCAGCAGCTCCGAGGGAGGGGGTTCCTCCTACGAGCAGTACTTC. Protein sequence: CASSSEGGGSSYEQYF.

This clone was found once. CDR3 coding DNA: TGTGCCAGCAGCCTCCCCGGACCAGACACCGGGGAGCTGTTTTTT. This gives the protein CASSLPGPDTGELFF. The chain recombines TRBV4-2 with TRBJ2-2; D unresolved. The CDR3 has 15 residues. CDR1 and CDR2 (germline): LGHNA, YNFKEQ. V dropped 4 bases and J dropped 3 bases, with 12 bases sitting between them.

This chain links TRBV30 with TRBJ2-1; 7 positions agree with TRBD1. This CDR3 region has 13 residues. J was trimmed by 2 bases and V by 5 bases; bases with no gene match: 3. CDR1 and CDR2 (germline): GTSNPN, SVGIG (reference sequence). CDR3 in amino acids: CAWDRATYNEQFF. The CDR3, as DNA: TGTGCCTGGGACAGGGCCACCTACAATGAGCAGTTCTTC.

This chain connects TRBV2 to TRBJ1-2, with 7 bases lining up with TRBD1. The germline CDR1 and CDR2 sequences are SNHLY and FYNNEI. After removal of 7 bases from V and 7 bases from J, the junction contained 9 bases not matched to a gene. The length of the CDR3 is 13 residues. The CDR3 region is CASTAGGRGGYTF. As DNA, the CDR3 is TGTGCCAGCACAGCAGGGGGGCGGGGTGGCTACACCTTC. Drawing the rest from reference TRBV2 and TRBJ1-2, the complete variable domain is EPEVTQTPSHQVTQMGQEVILRCVPISNHLYFYWYRQILGQKVEFLVSFYNNEISEKSEIFDDQFSVERPDGSNFTLKIRSTKLEDSAMYFCASTAGGRGGYTFGSGTRLTVV.